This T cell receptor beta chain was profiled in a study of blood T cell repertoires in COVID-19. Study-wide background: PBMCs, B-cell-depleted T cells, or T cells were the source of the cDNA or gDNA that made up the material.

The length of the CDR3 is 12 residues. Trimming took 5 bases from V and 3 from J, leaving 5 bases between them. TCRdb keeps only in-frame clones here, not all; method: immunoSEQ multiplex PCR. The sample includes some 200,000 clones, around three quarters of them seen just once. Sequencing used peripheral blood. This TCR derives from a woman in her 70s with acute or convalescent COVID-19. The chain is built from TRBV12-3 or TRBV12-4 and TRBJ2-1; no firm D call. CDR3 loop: CASSHNYNEQFF. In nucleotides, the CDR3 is TGTGCCAGCAGTCACAACTACAATGAGCAGTTCTTC.